The 27 T cell receptor beta chains reported below all come from one sample, sequenced in a study of blood T cell repertoires in COVID-19. Repertoires were generated with immunoSEQ multiplex PCR, while TCRdb's copy carries only in-frame clones and drops some. This table holds under 250,000 clones, about nine tenths found once. The sequencing sample was made of peripheral blood. The source is a man aged 25 to 40 with COVID-19, enrolled during active disease.

The V call is TRBV7-8, the J call TRBJ2-1; no definite D call. The CDR3 runs 14 residues. Trimming took off 2 bases at V and 4 bases at J, with 9 bases between the two ends. Per the germline V gene, CDR1 is SGHVS and CDR2 is FQNEAQ. CDR3 sequence reads: CASSLLGRYNEQFF. DNA for the CDR3: TGTGCCAGCAGCTTACTGGGCCGGTACAATGAGCAGTTCTTC.

V and J are TRBV14 and TRBJ1-3; 8 nucleotides match TRBD1. Trimming cost V 4 bases and J 1 base; bases outside gene matches: 3. The CDR3 has 15 residues. Germline V gives CDR1 SGHDN, CDR2 FVKESK. CDR3: CASSRDRGSGNTIYF. As DNA, the CDR3 is TGTGCCAGCAGCCGCGACAGGGGATCTGGAAACACCATATATTTT.

V is TRBV7-9 and J is TRBJ2-2, with 7 bases matching TRBD1. V was pared by 2 bases and J by 1 base, with 4 bases of the junction left unmatched. The germline V gene has CDR1 SEHNR and CDR2 FQNEAQ (reference sequence). This CDR3 has 16 residues. This CDR3 is CASSLSRTGNTGELFF. Here the CDR3 DNA reads TGTGCCAGCAGCTTAAGTCGGACAGGGAACACCGGGGAGCTGTTTTTT.

This clone came up a few times. The V and J genes are TRBV4-3 and TRBJ1-4, with 8 bases aligning to TRBD1. This CDR3 has 16 residues. V lost 0 bases and J lost 7; bases outside the gene matches: 7. Germline CDR1 is LGHNA and CDR2 is YSLEER. The CDR3, as DNA: TGCGCCAGCAGCCAAGATCGGGCAGGGGGCTTTGAAAAACTGTTTTTT. The encoded protein is CASSQDRAGGFEKLFF.

The V gene is TRBV6-1, the J gene TRBJ1-1, with 9 positions matching TRBD1. The germline CDR1 and CDR2 sequences are MNHNS and SASEGT. V was pared by 2 bases and J by 11 bases, with 3 bases of the junction left unmatched. This CDR3 region has 12 residues. The CDR3 DNA reads as TGTGCCAGCAGTGAACCCGGGACAGGGGCTTTCTTT. Protein product: CASSEPGTGAFF.

The V and J genes are TRBV28 and TRBJ1-3; TRBD1 aligns across 7 bases. This CDR3 region has 16 residues. Germline CDR1 is MDHEN and CDR2 is SYDVKM. J lost 4 bases, V lost 2 bases, and 8 bases had no gene match. Here the CDR3 reads CASSLRPTGSGNTIYF. The CDR3 nucleotides are TGTGCCAGCAGTTTAAGACCGACAGGGTCAGGAAACACCATATATTTT.

The rearrangement uses TRBV5-1 and TRBJ2-5, with D maybe TRBD1 (6 bases). The V end lost 4 bases, the J end lost 6 bases, and 22 bases lay between the germline ends. This CDR3 contains 16 residues. Germline loops: CDR1 SGHRS, CDR2 YFSETQ. CDR3 region: CASSPGQGPPLKTQYF. For the CDR3, the DNA is TGCGCCAGCAGCCCGGGCCAGGGGCCCCCATTGAAGACCCAGTACTTC.

This clone was detected only once. This sequence joins TRBV28 and TRBJ1-5; 7 nucleotides align to TRBD1. CDR3 length: 15 residues. The germline V gene has CDR1 MDHEN and CDR2 SYDVKM. J was trimmed by 6 bases and V by 6 bases; bases with no gene match: 11. The CDR3 loop is CASSASGQSPQPQHF. CDR3 DNA: TGTGCCAGCAGCGCCTCGGGACAGAGCCCTCAGCCCCAGCATTTT.

This clone was seen once. The rearrangement joins TRBV5-4 to TRBJ2-1; D gene uncertain. This CDR3 region has 13 residues. Deletions cut 9 bases from V and 2 bases from J, with 12 bases between. Germline V gene data show CDR1 as SGHNT and CDR2 as YYREEE (reference sequence). The CDR3 DNA reads as TGTGCCACCAGAAGTGGAGCCTACAATGAGCAGTTCTTC. This codes for CATRSGAYNEQFF.

This sequence joins TRBV7-9 and TRBJ2-5; 7 bases fit TRBD1. J was trimmed by 5 bases and V by 3 bases; bases with no gene match: 15. Germline V CDR1 and CDR2: SEHNR, FQNEAQ (reference sequence). There are 17 residues in the CDR3. CDR3 DNA sequence: TGTGCCAGCAGCTTTTTCCGTCCTGACAGGGTGGGGGAGACCCAGTACTTC. This sequence encodes CASSFFRPDRVGETQYF.

Notes on this clone: This sample also contains other DNA sequences that code for the same CDR3. V is TRBV7-2 and J is TRBJ2-2; D not resolved. CDR3 length: 12 amino acids. CDR1 and CDR2 (germline): SGHTA, FQGNSA. Trimming removed 1 base from V and 6 bases from J, with 3 bases in between. DNA for the CDR3: TGTGCCAGCAGCTTAGTCTCCGGGGAGCTGTTTTTT. This sequence encodes CASSLVSGELFF.

This chain uses TRBV19 with TRBJ1-6; TRBD1 agrees at 8 bases. The CDR3 has 14 residues. Losses at the gene ends were 7 bases for V and 10 bases for J; bases not matched to a gene: 9. In germline, CDR1 is LNHDA, CDR2 SQIVND (reference sequence). The CDR3 is CASTGTGGGSPLHF. Here the CDR3 DNA reads TGTGCCAGTACCGGTACAGGGGGAGGATCACCCCTCCACTTT.

The V gene is TRBV3-1 (or the pseudogene TRBV3-2), the J gene TRBJ1-6, with 12 positions matching TRBD1. CDR3 length equals 23 residues. The ends lost 0 bases at V and 6 bases at J; junction bases unmatched: 21. The germline V gene encodes CDR1 LGHDT and CDR2 YNNKEL (reference sequence). DNA for the CDR3: TGTGCCAGCAGCCAAGATCCGCTATACTCCGGGACAGGGGGCCCTCGGGGTAATTCACCCCTCCACTTT. Encoded protein: CASSQDPLYSGTGGPRGNSPLHF.

V gene TRBV28 combines with J gene TRBJ2-7; D is unclear. V was clipped by 7 bases and J by 3 bases, with 10 bases between them. CDR3 size: 12 residues. Germline V CDR1 and CDR2: MDHEN, SYDVKM. CDR3 loop: CASMSIYYEQYF. The CDR3, as DNA: TGTGCCAGCATGAGTATTTACTACGAGCAGTACTTC.

The genes are TRBV27 and TRBJ1-2; TRBD1 might be the D (6 bases). The CDR3 loop spans 13 amino acids. The germline V and J ends were trimmed by 3 bases and 7 bases, with 12 bases remaining between them. Germline V gene data show CDR1 as MNHEY and CDR2 as SMNVEV (reference sequence). For the CDR3, the DNA is TGTGCCAGCAGTTTCCAGGGGCCTTCTGGCTACACCTTC. Translated, it gives CASSFQGPSGYTF.

This clone was recorded only once. The chain joins TRBV28 to TRBJ2-7; 8 nucleotides align to TRBD2. CDR1 MDHEN and CDR2 SYDVKM come from the germline V gene. CDR3 size: 15 residues. The J segment lost 3 bases and the V segment lost 7 bases, leaving 11 bases of the junction unmatched. The CDR3 protein is CASTLAGRRFYEQYF. CDR3 nucleotide sequence: TGTGCCAGCACGCTAGCGGGTAGGAGATTCTACGAGCAGTACTTC.

The V gene is TRBV9, the J gene TRBJ2-5, with TRBD2 as a possible D gene (7 bases). Trimming stripped 0 bases from V and 5 bases from J, with 14 bases between. The CDR3 spans 15 residues. From germline, CDR1 is SGDLS and CDR2 YYNGEE. The CDR3 nucleotides read TGTGCCAGCAGCGTAGAATGGGGAGGGGGTGAGACCCAGTACTTC. This encodes CASSVEWGGGETQYF.

In the case of this clone: Distinct nucleotide sequences in the sample also encode this CDR3. The CDR3 is CASSPGQGPYEQYF. CDR3 nucleotides: TGTGCCAGCAGTCCGGGACAGGGGCCCTACGAGCAGTACTTC. The chain joins TRBV28 to TRBJ2-7, with 10 bases lining up with TRBD1. CDR1 and CDR2 (germline): MDHEN, SYDVKM. V was pared by 5 bases and J by 2 bases, with 3 bases of the junction left unmatched. There are 14 residues in the CDR3.

The V and J genes are TRBV4-2 and TRBJ1-5, with D possibly matching TRBD1 (6 bases). CDR3 length equals 16 residues. V was cut by 4 bases and J by 0 bases, with 13 bases left in between. The germline V gene has CDR1 LGHNA and CDR2 YNFKEQ. CDR3 nucleotide sequence: TGTGCCAGCAGCCGAGGACAGCTGTATAGCAATCAGCCCCAGCATTTT. As protein: CASSRGQLYSNQPQHF.

The chain couples TRBV7-6 to TRBJ2-1; D possibly corresponds to TRBD2 (5 bases). Trimming stripped 0 bases from V and 0 bases from J, with 12 bases between. The CDR3 totals 17 residues. Germline V gene sequence: CDR1 SGHVS, CDR2 FNYEAQ. Here the CDR3 reads CASSLADLGSSYNEQFF. In nucleotides, the CDR3 is TGTGCCAGCAGCTTAGCGGATCTGGGGAGCTCCTACAATGAGCAGTTCTTC.

The chain carries TRBV7-9 and TRBJ1-3; 8 nucleotides line up with TRBD1. CDR3 length equals 18 residues. V gave up 1 base and J gave up 2 bases; unmatched junction bases: 10. Germline CDR1 and CDR2: SEHNR and FQNEAQ (reference sequence). CDR3: CASSLGPLGQGPGNTIYF. CDR3 nucleotide sequence: TGTGCCAGCAGCTTAGGCCCTCTCGGACAGGGCCCTGGAAACACCATATATTTT. The full variable domain, completed using reference TRBV7-9 and TRBJ1-3, is DTGVSQNPRHKITKRGQNVTFRCDPISEHNRLYWYRQTLGQGPEFLTYFQNEAQLEKSRLLSDRFSAERPKGSFSTLEIQRTEQGDSAMYLCASSLGPLGQGPGNTIYFGEGSWLTVV.

This chain joins TRBV19 and TRBJ1-6; D gene unclear. This CDR3 contains 16 residues. CDR1 and CDR2 (germline): LNHDA, SQIVND (reference sequence). V lost 5 bases and J 5 bases, leaving 16 bases between the germline ends. The CDR3 region has the DNA TGTGCCAGTAGTCCTCGGCCTTTAGAGGATAATTCACCCCTCCACTTT. It encodes CASSPRPLEDNSPLHF.

V is TRBV5-1 and J is TRBJ2-2; 10 positions agree with TRBD1. The CDR3 has 14 amino acids. The germline CDR1 and CDR2 sequences are SGHRS and YFSETQ. V was pared by 4 bases and J by 9 bases, with 6 bases of the junction left unmatched. The CDR3 DNA sequence: TGCGCCAGCAGCCCGGACAGGGGGGACCGGGAGCTGTTTTTT. Translating gives CASSPDRGDRELFF.

V is TRBV7-3 and J is TRBJ1-2; TRBD1 matches at 7 bases. Germline trimming cut 1 base from V and 2 bases from J; bases unmatched to any gene: 4. Germline V CDR1 and CDR2: SGHTA, FQGTGA. The CDR3 totals 15 residues. The CDR3 protein is CASSLNAGGNYGYTF. Here the CDR3 DNA reads TGTGCCAGCAGCTTAAACGCAGGGGGGAACTATGGCTACACCTTC.

This clone was recorded only once. The chain employs TRBV5-6 and TRBJ2-7; 7 bases align to TRBD1. V was clipped by 0 bases and J by 2 bases; unmatched bases: 5. Germline V gene sequence: CDR1 SGHDT, CDR2 YYEEEE. This CDR3 comprises 15 residues. For the CDR3, the DNA is TGTGCCAGCAGCTTGGTTGGGACAGTTACCTACGAGCAGTACTTC. Translation: CASSLVGTVTYEQYF.

For the CDR3, the DNA is TGCAGTGCTAGAAACAGTGAAAAACTGTTTTTT. Protein product: CSARNSEKLFF. The chain recombines TRBV20-1 with TRBJ1-4; D call uncertain. The germline CDR1 and CDR2 sequences are DFQATT and SNEGSKA (reference sequence). This CDR3 has 11 residues. The V end lost 2 bases, the J end lost 7 bases, and 5 bases lay between the germline ends.

V and J are TRBV6-6 and TRBJ1-5; 7 bases are shared with TRBD1. Germline V lookup: CDR1 MNHNY, CDR2 SVGAGI (reference sequence). The CDR3 totals 14 residues. The junction had 7 bases not matched to a gene; V was cut back by 4 bases and J by 7 bases. This CDR3 is CASSFTGEGQPQHF. The CDR3 nucleotides read TGTGCCAGCAGTTTCACAGGGGAAGGCCAGCCCCAGCATTTT.